This TCR beta chain was sequenced in a study of OX40 agonist ivuxolimab in advanced cancers. A note on the overall study: Ivuxolimab was an agonistic, fully human IgG2 monoclonal antibody directed against OX40 (CD134), a costimulatory receptor. The paper reports the monotherapy dose-escalation portion (N of about 47 patients) of the phase I ivuxolimab trial. In the dose-escalation cohort, 82.7% of patients were male, and the mean age was roughly 60 years, with a range of about 23 to 90. Three dose-escalation patients achieved partial responses, one with hepatocellular carcinoma and two with cutaneous melanoma. Intravenous ivuxolimab was administered to patients every 2 weeks at six dose levels: 0.01, 0.1, 0.3, 1.5, 3 and 10 mg/kg. Of the 52 patients in dose escalation, about 20 had hepatocellular carcinoma, approximately 15 had melanoma, 9 had renal cell carcinoma and 9 had head and neck cancer. Prior anti-PD-1, anti-PD-L1 or anti-CTLA-4 therapy was permitted, and 40% of dose-escalation patients had received checkpoint inhibitors. Peripheral TCRbeta sequencing aimed to test whether ivuxolimab altered TCR sequence diversity and caused clonal T-cell expansion.

On the study overall, not on this receptor specifically: Antigen specificity was not determined for the clonally expanded peripheral T cells. Low levels of normalized T-cell clonal expansion were also seen in some patients who did not respond. In the 0.1-3.0 mg/kg groups, partial responders were among the patients with the lowest normalized peripheral clonal expansion, particularly in CD8+ T cells. Clonal expansion of both CD4+ and CD8+ blood T cells was observed from baseline to week 6 at doses 0.1 to 3.0 mg/kg. On average, CD8+ T cells showed more expanded clones than CD4+ T cells after ivuxolimab.

Genomic DNA was isolated from the sorted cells so that the TCRbeta CDR3 region could be sequenced. The immunoSEQ Assay was used for sequencing of TCRbeta CDR3 regions. Sourced from immuneACCESS, this table was stored by TCRdb with only in-frame sequences that have V and J called. A share of the clones is absent; for the studies checked, an unresolved V gene accounts for under half, and the remainder has no known explanation. For this sample the table gives 30,000 or so clones, of which approximately 86% were detected only once. Jointly, the top ten make up around 21% of the sample. On this clone: Its antigen target is currently unknown. Nothing much larger sits one base from this clone, and base qualities are not available.

Patients with a history of autoimmune disease or receiving systemic immunosuppression were excluded from the trial. Peripheral blood for TCR sequencing was collected from all dose cohorts at baseline, on cycle 4 day 1, and on cycle 7 day 1. Samples were obtained from an open-label, multicenter, first-in-human phase I dose-escalation trial of ivuxolimab. The trial enrolled adults with locally advanced or metastatic head and neck squamous cell, hepatocellular, melanoma or renal cell carcinoma. CD4+ and CD8+ T cells were sorted separately from peripheral blood before TCR sequencing. From the germline V gene, CDR1 is MDHEN and CDR2 is SYDVKM. Trimming accounts for 6 bases at V and 2 bases at J, while the number of junction bases matched to no gene is 12. The CDR3 measures 16 amino acids from cysteine to phenylalanine. Just the 48-base CDR3 DNA is kept, in frame starting at base 1.

The sample in question was CD4+ or CD8+ T cells sorted from blood, obtained in a trial of the OX40 agonist ivuxolimab. The TCR originated in an adult with an advanced solid tumor such as melanoma, head and neck, liver or kidney cancer. Recombination joined TRBV28 with TRBJ1-1; 7 bases in the middle match TRBD1. The CDR3 protein is CASSREGQLFNTEAFF. The DNA sequence is TGTGCCAGCAGCCGAGAGGGACAGCTTTTTAACACTGAAGCTTTCTTT.